The rows below give T cell receptor beta chains drawn from one sample of a study of tumor-infiltrating lymphocytes in primary liver carcinoma. TCRdb redid the calling of the multiplex PCR reads with MiXCR, one entry per CDR3 protein. The sample has about 330,000 distinct CDR3 sequences; about 65% are singletons. Source material: peripheral blood. Receptors were obtained from a man aged 35-49 years with primary liver carcinoma and hepatitis B virus infection. Both conserved end residues are part of each CDR3. The order of the fields is J gene, D gene, clone size, V gene, CDR3 protein, CDR3 DNA. D genes are given only for firm matches. Expanded clones are given a class, and other clones once, few, many or no size at all.

TRBJ2-5	NA	NA	TRBV11-2	CANSTGGETRYF	TGTGCCAACAGCACAGGGGGGGAGACCCGGTACTTC
TRBJ2-1	TRBD2	few	TRBV12-3/TRBV12-4	CASSLGTSHEQFF	TGTGCCAGCAGTTTAGGGACTAGCCATGAGCAGTTCTTC
TRBJ2-7	NA	NA	TRBV7-9	CASSRRDLPFSEQYF	TGTGCCAGCAGCCGCCGGGACTTACCATTTAGCGAGCAGTACTTC
TRBJ2-7	NA	NA	TRBV11-2	CASIPLGAGYHEQYF	TGTGCCAGCATCCCTTTGGGTGCAGGGTATCACGAGCAGTACTTC
TRBJ2-3	NA	NA	TRBV6-2/TRBV6-3	CTSSYREGGTDTQYF	TGTACCAGCAGTTACAGGGAAGGTGGCACAGATACGCAGTATTTT
TRBJ2-2	NA	NA	TRBV11-2	CAISFRQSNTGELFF	TGTGCCATCAGCTTTAGGCAATCGAACACAGGGGAGCTGTTTTTT
TRBJ2-7	TRBD1	NA	TRBV6-1	CASIMTRDRDYEQYF	TGTGCCAGCATTATGACCCGGGACAGGGACTACGAGCAGTACTTC
TRBJ2-7	TRBD2	NA	TRBV4-3	CASSQVAGGIYEQYF	TGCGCCAGCAGCCAAGTAGCGGGAGGTATCTACGAGCAGTACTTC
TRBJ2-7	NA	once	TRBV11-3	CVSSLDPPHEQYF	TGTGTTAGCAGCTTAGATCCCCCCCACGAGCAGTACTTC
TRBJ2-5	NA	NA	TRBV30	CAWSRRGGETQYF	TGTGCCTGGAGTAGACGGGGTGGAGAGACCCAGTACTTC
TRBJ2-2	NA	few	TRBV28	CASSFQMGDPGELFF	TGTGCCAGCAGTTTCCAGATGGGGGACCCCGGGGAGCTGTTTTTT
TRBJ2-3	TRBD2	NA	TRBV6-6	CASSYQGLVGVDTQYF	TGTGCCAGCAGTTACCAGGGACTAGTGGGAGTCGATACGCAGTATTTT
TRBJ2-5	NA	many	TRBV4-1	CASSQDPQTPQETQYF	TGCGCCAGCAGCCAAGATCCTCAGACTCCTCAAGAGACCCAGTACTTC
TRBJ2-1	NA	NA	TRBV6-2/TRBV6-3	CASSCRHSGASEQFF	TGTGCCAGCAGCTGTCGACATTCGGGAGCCAGTGAGCAGTTCTTC
TRBJ2-3	TRBD2	NA	TRBV11-1	CASNQTSGSSDKQYF	TGTGCCAGCAACCAGACTAGCGGGAGTTCTGATAAGCAGTATTTT
TRBJ2-7	NA	many	TRBV4-2	CASSQAWGYYEQYF	TGTGCCAGCAGCCAAGCTTGGGGCTACTACGAGCAGTACTTC
TRBJ1-3	NA	NA	TRBV4-1	CASSQVQGSGGNTIYF	TGCGCCAGCAGCCAAGTCCAGGGATCGGGAGGAAACACCATATATTTT
TRBJ2-3	NA	NA	TRBV29-1	CSAGRGGIDTQYF	TGCAGCGCCGGGAGAGGGGGCATAGATACTCAGTATTTT
TRBJ2-1	TRBD2	few	TRBV6-1	CASSHMTGLAGAVEQFF	TGTGCCAGCAGTCACATGACAGGACTAGCGGGAGCGGTTGAGCAGTTCTTC
TRBJ2-2	TRBD2	NA	TRBV5-6	CASSFGRAGELFF	TGTGCCAGCAGCTTCGGGAGGGCCGGGGAGCTGTTTTTT
TRBJ2-1	TRBD2	NA	TRBV18	CASRSRSGRGVNEQFF	TGTGCCAGCCGCTCGAGGAGCGGGAGGGGTGTCAATGAGCAGTTCTTC
TRBJ2-4	NA	many	TRBV6-1	CASSEVQGLNIQYF	TGTGCCAGCAGTGAAGTTCAGGGCCTAAACATTCAGTACTTC
TRBJ2-7	TRBD2	many	TRBV11-2	CASSLGLAGEGEQYF	TGTGCCAGCAGCTTAGGACTAGCGGGAGAGGGCGAGCAGTACTTC
TRBJ2-7	TRBD2	once	TRBV11-2	CASSVLAGLDAYEQYF	TGTGCCAGCAGCGTACTAGCGGGTTTAGACGCCTACGAACAGTACTTC
TRBJ2-2	TRBD1	NA	TRBV4-2	CTSSQVRDSSRRELFF	TGTACCAGCAGCCAAGTAAGGGACAGCTCGAGGCGGGAGCTGTTTTTT
TRBJ2-3	NA	few	TRBV28	CASRSLRTGTDTQYF	TGTGCCAGCAGAAGTTTGAGGACCGGCACAGATACGCAGTATTTT